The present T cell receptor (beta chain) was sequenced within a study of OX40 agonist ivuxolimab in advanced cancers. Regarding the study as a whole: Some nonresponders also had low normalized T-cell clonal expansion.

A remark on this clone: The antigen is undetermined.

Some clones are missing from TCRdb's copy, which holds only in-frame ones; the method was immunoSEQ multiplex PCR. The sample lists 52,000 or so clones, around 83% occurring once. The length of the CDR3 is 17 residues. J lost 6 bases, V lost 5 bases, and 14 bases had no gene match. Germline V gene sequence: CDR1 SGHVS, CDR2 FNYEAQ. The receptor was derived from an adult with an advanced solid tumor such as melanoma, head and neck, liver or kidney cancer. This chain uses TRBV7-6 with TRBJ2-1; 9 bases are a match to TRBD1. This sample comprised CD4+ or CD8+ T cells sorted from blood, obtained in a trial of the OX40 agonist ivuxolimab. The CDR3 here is CASSTYTGGPYFNEQFF. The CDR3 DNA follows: TGTGCCAGCAGCACATACACAGGGGGCCCTTACTTCAATGAGCAGTTCTTC. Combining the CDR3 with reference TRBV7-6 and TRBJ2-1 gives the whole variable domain GAGVSQSPRYKVTKRGQDVALRCDPISGHVSLYWYRQALGQGPEFLTYFNYEAQQDKSGLPNDRFSAERPEGSISTLTIQRTEQRDSAMYRCASSTYTGGPYFNEQFFGPGTRLTVL.